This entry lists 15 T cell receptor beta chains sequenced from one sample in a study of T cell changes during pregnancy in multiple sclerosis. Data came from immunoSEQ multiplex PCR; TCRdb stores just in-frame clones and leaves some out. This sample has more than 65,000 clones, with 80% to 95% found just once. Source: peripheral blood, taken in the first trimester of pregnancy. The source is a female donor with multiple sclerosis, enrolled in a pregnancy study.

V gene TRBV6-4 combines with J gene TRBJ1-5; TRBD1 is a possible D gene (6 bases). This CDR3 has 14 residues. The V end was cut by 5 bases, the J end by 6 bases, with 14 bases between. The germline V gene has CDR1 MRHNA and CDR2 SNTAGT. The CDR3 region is CASSHRGGGQPQHF. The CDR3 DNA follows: TGTGCCAGCAGTCATAGGGGAGGGGGTCAGCCCCAGCATTTT.

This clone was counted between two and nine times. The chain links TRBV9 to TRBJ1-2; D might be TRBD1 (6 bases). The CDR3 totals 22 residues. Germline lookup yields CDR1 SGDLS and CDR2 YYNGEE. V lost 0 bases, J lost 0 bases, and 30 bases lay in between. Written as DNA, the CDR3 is TGTGCCAGCAGCGTAGACTGGGGGAGGGGATCTCCTACCAGGGGATCTAACTATGGCTACACCTTC. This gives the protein CASSVDWGRGSPTRGSNYGYTF.

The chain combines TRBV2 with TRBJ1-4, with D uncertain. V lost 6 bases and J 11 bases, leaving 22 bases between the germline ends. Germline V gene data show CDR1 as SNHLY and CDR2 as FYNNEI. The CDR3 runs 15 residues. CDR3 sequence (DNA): TGTGCCAGCAGGGAGGACCCAAACCGGGGAGGGAAACTGTTTTTT. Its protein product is CASREDPNRGGKLFF.

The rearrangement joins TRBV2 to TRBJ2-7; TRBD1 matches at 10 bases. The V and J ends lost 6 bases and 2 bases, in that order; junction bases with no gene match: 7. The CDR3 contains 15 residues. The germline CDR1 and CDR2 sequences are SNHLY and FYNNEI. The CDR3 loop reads CASRTMGQGTYEQYF. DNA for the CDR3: TGTGCCAGCAGGACAATGGGACAGGGGACCTACGAGCAGTACTTC.

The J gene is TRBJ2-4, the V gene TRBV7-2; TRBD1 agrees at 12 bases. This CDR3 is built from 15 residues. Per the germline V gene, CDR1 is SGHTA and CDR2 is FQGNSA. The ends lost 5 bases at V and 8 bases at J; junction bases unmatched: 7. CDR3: CASSPGQGAMDIQYF. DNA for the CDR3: TGTGCCAGCAGCCCGGGACAGGGGGCGATGGACATTCAGTACTTC.

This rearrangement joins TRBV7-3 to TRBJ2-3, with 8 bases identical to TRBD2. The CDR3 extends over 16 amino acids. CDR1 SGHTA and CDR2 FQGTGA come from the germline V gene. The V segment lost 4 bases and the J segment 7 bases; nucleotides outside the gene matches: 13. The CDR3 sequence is CASSSLIAGRRNTQYF. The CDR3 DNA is TGTGCCAGCAGCTCCCTCATAGCGGGGCGCCGGAATACGCAGTATTTT.

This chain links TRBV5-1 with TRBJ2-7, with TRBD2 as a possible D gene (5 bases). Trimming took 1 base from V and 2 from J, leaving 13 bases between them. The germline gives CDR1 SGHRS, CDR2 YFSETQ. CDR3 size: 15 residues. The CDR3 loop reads CASSLRSGLTYEQYF. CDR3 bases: TGCGCCAGCAGCTTGAGATCGGGATTAACCTACGAGCAGTACTTC.

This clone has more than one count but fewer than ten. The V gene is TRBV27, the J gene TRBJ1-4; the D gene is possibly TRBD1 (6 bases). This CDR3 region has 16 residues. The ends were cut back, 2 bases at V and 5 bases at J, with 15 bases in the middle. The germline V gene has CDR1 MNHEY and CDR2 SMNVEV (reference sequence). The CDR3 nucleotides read TGTGCCAGCAGTTTAACCGGGACAAGGGTAAATGAAAAACTGTTTTTT. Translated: CASSLTGTRVNEKLFF.

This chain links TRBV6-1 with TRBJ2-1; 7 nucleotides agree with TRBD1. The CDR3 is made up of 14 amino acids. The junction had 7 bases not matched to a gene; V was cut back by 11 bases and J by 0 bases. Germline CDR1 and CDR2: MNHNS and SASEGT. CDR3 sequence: CAGRTGDSYNEQFF. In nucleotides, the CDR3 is TGTGCCGGAAGGACAGGAGACTCCTACAATGAGCAGTTCTTC.

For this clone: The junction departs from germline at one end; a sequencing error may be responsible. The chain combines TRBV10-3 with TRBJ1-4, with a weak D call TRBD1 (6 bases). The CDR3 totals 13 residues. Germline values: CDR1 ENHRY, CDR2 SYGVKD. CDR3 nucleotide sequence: TGTGCCATCAGTGAGTCCGATGGGCGGGGGCAGATTTTT. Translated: CAISESDGRGQIF.

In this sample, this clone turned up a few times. As DNA, the CDR3 is TGTGCCTGGAACAGGGGCGGGGACACTGAAGCTTTCTTT. This translates into CAWNRGGDTEAFF. This chain connects TRBV30 to TRBJ1-1, with TRBD1 matching 7 bases. Germline loops: CDR1 GTSNPN, CDR2 SVGIG (reference sequence). The CDR3 is 13 residues long. With 4 bases clipped from V and 3 bases from J, the junction kept 5 bases outside the gene matches.

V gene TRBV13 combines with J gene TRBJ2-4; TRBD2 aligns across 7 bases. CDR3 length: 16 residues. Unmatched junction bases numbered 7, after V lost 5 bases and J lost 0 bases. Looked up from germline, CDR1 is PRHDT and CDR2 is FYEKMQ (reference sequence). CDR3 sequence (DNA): TGTGCCAGCAGCCGTTTAGCGGGTGAAGCCAAAAACATTCAGTACTTC. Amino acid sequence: CASSRLAGEAKNIQYF.

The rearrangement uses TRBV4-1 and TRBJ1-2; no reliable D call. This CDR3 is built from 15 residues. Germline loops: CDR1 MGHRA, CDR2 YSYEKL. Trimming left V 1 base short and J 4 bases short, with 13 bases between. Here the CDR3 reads CASSQAEGVSYGYTF. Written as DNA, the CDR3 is TGCGCCAGCAGCCAAGCGGAGGGAGTCTCCTATGGCTACACCTTC.

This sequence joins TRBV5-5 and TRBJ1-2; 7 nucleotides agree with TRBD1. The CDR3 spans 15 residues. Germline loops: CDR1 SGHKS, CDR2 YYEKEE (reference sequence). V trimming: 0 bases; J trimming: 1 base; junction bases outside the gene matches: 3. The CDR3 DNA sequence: TGTGCCAGCAGCTTGGTTCCAGGGGGTAACTATGGCTACACCTTC. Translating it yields CASSLVPGGNYGYTF.

CDR3 in amino acids: CSVGPASGSPDTQYF. In DNA, the CDR3 is TGCAGCGTTGGACCGGCTAGCGGGAGTCCAGATACGCAGTATTTT. This sequence joins TRBV29-1 and TRBJ2-3; 10 bases map to TRBD2. Germline CDR1 is SQVTM and CDR2 is ANQGSEA. V shed 4 bases and J 4 bases; nucleotides not matched to a gene: 8. The CDR3 is 15 amino acids.